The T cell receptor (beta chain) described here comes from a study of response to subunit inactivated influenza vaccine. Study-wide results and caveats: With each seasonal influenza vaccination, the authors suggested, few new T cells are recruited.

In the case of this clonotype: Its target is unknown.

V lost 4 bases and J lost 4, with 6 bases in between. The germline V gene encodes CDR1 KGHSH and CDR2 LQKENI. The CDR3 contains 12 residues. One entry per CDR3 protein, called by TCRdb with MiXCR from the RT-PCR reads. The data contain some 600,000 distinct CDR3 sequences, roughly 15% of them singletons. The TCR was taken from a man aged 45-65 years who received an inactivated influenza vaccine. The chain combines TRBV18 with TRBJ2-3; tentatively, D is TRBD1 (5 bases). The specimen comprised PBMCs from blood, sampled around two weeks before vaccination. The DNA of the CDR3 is TGTGCCAGCTCACAGGGGTCAGATACGCAGTATTTT. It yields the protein CASSQGSDTQYF.